Following are 10 T cell receptor beta chains from one sample sequenced in a study of cytomegalovirus exposure and HLA in healthy donors. The PCR had 60 Vbeta and 13 Jbeta primers. Libraries were prepared by immunoSEQ multiplex PCR; TCRdb keeps only in-frame clonotypes and omits some of them. The sample table sets out some 71,000 clones. Specimen: PBMCs. The receptor set was obtained from a woman aged 30 to 39 in good health and CMV-seronegative.

Notes on this clone: The same CDR3 is also encoded by other DNA sequences in this sample. J is TRBJ2-7 and V is TRBV18; tentatively, D is TRBD2 (5 bases). Germline values: CDR1 KGHSH, CDR2 LQKENI. There are 12 residues in the CDR3. Trimming took 6 bases from V and 3 from J, leaving 9 bases between them. Here the CDR3 reads CASSPGSYEQYF. DNA for the CDR3: TGTGCCAGCTCCCCGGGGAGCTACGAGCAGTACTTC.

The rearrangement uses TRBV7-2 and TRBJ2-7, with D maybe TRBD2 (7 bases). Trimming left V 4 bases short and J 7 bases short, with 17 bases between. The CDR3 is made up of 14 amino acids. Germline CDR1 reads SGHTA; CDR2 reads FQGNSA. The CDR3 spells CASSSIPQGGEQYF. The DNA for the CDR3 is TGTGCCAGCAGCTCCATACCACAGGGAGGGGAGCAGTACTTC. The full variable domain, its missing parts supplied by reference TRBV7-2 and TRBJ2-7, is GAGVSQSPSNKVTEKGKDVELRCDPISGHTALYWYRQSLGQGLEFLIYFQGNSAPDKSGLPSDRFSAERTGGSVSTLTIQRTQQEDSAVYLCASSSIPQGGEQYFGPGTRLTVT.

CDR3 sequence: CASRGGMHYEQYF. The CDR3 DNA is TGTGCCAGCAGGGGGGGAATGCACTACGAGCAGTACTTC. V gene TRBV28 combines with J gene TRBJ2-7; a weak D match, TRBD2 (6 bases). Germline V lookup: CDR1 MDHEN, CDR2 SYDVKM. V lost 6 bases and J lost 3, with 12 bases in between. The CDR3 totals 13 residues.

The chain carries TRBV18 and TRBJ2-7; the D is unclear. V was clipped by 5 bases and J by 1 base, with 3 bases between them. The CDR3 contains 11 residues. The V gene's germline CDR1 is KGHSH and CDR2 LQKENI. The CDR3 DNA follows: TGTGCCAGCTCATCGTCCTACGAGCAGTACTTC. Translating it yields CASSSSYEQYF.

The V call is TRBV10-1, the J call TRBJ2-7; 14 bases align to TRBD2. The CDR3 is 16 amino acids. Germline V gives CDR1 WNHNN, CDR2 SYGVQD (reference sequence). V was pared by 6 bases and J by 3 bases, with 7 bases of the junction left unmatched. CDR3 sequence (DNA): TGCGCCAGCAGCCCCAGCGGGACTAGCGGGAGCTACGAGCAGTACTTC. This sequence encodes CASSPSGTSGSYEQYF.

The rearrangement uses TRBV23-1 and TRBJ2-4; tentative D call: TRBD2 (6 bases). TRBV23-1 carries the ORF label, with uncertain function. Between the trimmed V and J ends, which lost 0 bases and 9 bases, there was a span of 12 bases. The CDR3 length is 14 residues. The CDR3 region is CASSQSGGDCIQYF. For the CDR3, the DNA is TGCGCCAGCAGTCAATCGGGAGGTGACTGCATTCAGTACTTC.

V usage is TRBV20-1 and J usage is TRBJ2-7; perhaps TRBD1 as D (5 bases). The germline V gene has CDR1 DFQATT and CDR2 SNEGSKA (reference sequence). The CDR3 is 11 residues long. The V end lost 0 bases, the J end lost 9 bases, and 9 bases lay between the germline ends. CDR3 amino acids: CSAREQEWQYF. DNA for the CDR3: TGCAGTGCTAGAGAACAGGAATGGCAGTACTTC.

The gene calls are TRBV11-2 and TRBJ2-1; 14 bases fit TRBD2. Germline loops: CDR1 SGHAT, CDR2 FQNNGV. Trimming removed 5 bases from V and 1 base from J; junction bases left unmatched: 7. This CDR3 has 18 amino acids. Here the CDR3 reads CASSRRGTSGGSYNEQFF. DNA of the CDR3: TGTGCCAGCAGCAGACGAGGGACTAGCGGGGGTTCCTACAATGAGCAGTTCTTC.

The V and J genes are TRBV5-1 and TRBJ2-3; D is undetermined. Germline V lookup: CDR1 SGHRS, CDR2 YFSETQ. CDR3 length: 14 residues. Trimming stripped 0 bases from V and 4 bases from J, with 9 bases between. The CDR3 protein is CASSLELDSDTQYF. CDR3 DNA: TGCGCCAGCAGCTTGGAACTCGATTCAGATACGCAGTATTTT.

This sequence joins TRBV7-2 and TRBJ1-2; no clear D. Germline CDR1 SGHTA, CDR2 FQGNSA. CDR3 length: 14 residues. V lost 1 base, J lost 0 bases, and 6 bases lay in between. CDR3 residues: CASSLVAANYGYTF. The DNA for the CDR3 is TGTGCCAGCAGCTTAGTGGCGGCTAACTATGGCTACACCTTC.